Each of the 20 T cell receptor beta chains below was sequenced from the same sample in a study of CD8+CD57+ T cells in acquired aplastic anemia (dated by TCRdb to 2016 to 2019). Sequencing was carried out with an Illumina HiSeq 2000. TCR beta VDJ combination and CDR3 sequence profiling used genomic DNA as the template. The raw public reads went through TCRdb reprocessing: fastp at Q25, MiXCR clone calling, in-frame beta chains kept. Every entry covers one CDR3 protein and lists the most common genes and DNA from its rows. The sample has 150,000 to 200,000 distinct CDR3 sequences on record, about three fifths of them singletons. The ten top clones hold about 43% of the sample. The specimen was sorted CD4+, CD8+, or CD8+CD57+ T cells (not recorded which) from PBMCs. These receptors were taken from a human donor with severe aplastic anemia or a healthy control (not recorded which).

The CDR3 nucleotides read TGTGCCAGCAGCTCCGTGACAGCAGCTTTCACAGATACGCAGTATTTT. Residues: CASSSVTAAFTDTQYF. V gene TRBV5-4 combines with J gene TRBJ2-3; D possibly corresponds to TRBD1 (5 bases). CDR1 is SGHNT, CDR2 YYREEE, per germline (reference sequence). Trimming shortened V by 3 bases and J by 2 bases, and 16 bases separated the two germline ends. The CDR3 totals 16 residues.

The sample holds a few counts of this clonotype. Here the CDR3 reads CASSLGPEDTQYF. The CDR3 DNA sequence: TGTGCCAGCAGCTTAGGTCCGGAAGATACGCAGTATTTT. The genes are TRBV7-6 and TRBJ2-3, with unresolved D. Deletions cut 1 base from V and 5 bases from J, with 7 bases between. Germline V gives CDR1 SGHVS, CDR2 FNYEAQ. The CDR3 totals 13 residues.

This clonotype was detected ten times or more. V and J are TRBV19 and TRBJ1-5; perhaps TRBD1 as D (5 bases). The CDR3 length is 16 residues. The V and J ends lost 0 bases and 4 bases respectively, with 13 bases between them. Germline V gene data show CDR1 as LNHDA and CDR2 as SQIVND (reference sequence). CDR3 amino acids: CASSIDGEGRNQPQHF. Here the CDR3 DNA reads TGTGCCAGTAGTATAGATGGAGAGGGGAGGAATCAGCCCCAGCATTTT.

V usage is TRBV2 and J usage is TRBJ1-6; weak D call: TRBD1 (5 bases). The V end lost 6 bases, the J end lost 6 bases, and 12 bases lay between the germline ends. The CDR3 is 14 residues long. From germline, CDR1 is SNHLY and CDR2 FYNNEI. The CDR3 here is CASRHRGLNSPLHF. The CDR3 DNA is TGTGCCAGCAGACACCGGGGCCTTAATTCACCCCTCCACTTT.

This clonotype was observed at least ten times. This rearrangement joins TRBV5-5 to TRBJ1-5; D call uncertain. Germline CDR1 reads SGHKS; CDR2 reads YYEKEE (reference sequence). The CDR3 contains 13 residues. Deletions cut 3 bases from V and 4 bases from J, with 8 bases between. The CDR3 sequence: CASSSDGNQPQHF. As DNA, the CDR3 is TGTGCCAGCAGCTCCGACGGGAATCAGCCCCAGCATTTT.

The chain combines TRBV2 with TRBJ2-7; the D gene is possibly TRBD2 (6 bases). This CDR3 is built from 14 residues. The V gene lost 8 bases and the J gene lost 5 bases, with 19 bases spanning the gap. Germline CDR1 is SNHLY and CDR2 is FYNNEI. In DNA form, the CDR3 reads TGTGCCAGCCTCCCCTCCCGGGGAGGCCACGAGCAGTACTTC. The encoded protein is CASLPSRGGHEQYF.

This clonotype was seen a few times. The CDR3 loop is CASSFWDRHYNEQFF. In nucleotides, the CDR3 is TGTGCCAGCAGTTTCTGGGACAGGCACTACAATGAGCAGTTCTTC. The chain has TRBV27 and TRBJ2-1; 8 bases match TRBD1. V shed 3 bases, J shed 3 bases, and the junction held 4 bases outside the gene matches. Germline-derived CDR1 and CDR2 are MNHEY and SMNVEV (reference sequence). This CDR3 region has 15 residues.

Comment on this clonotype: At one boundary the junction diverges from the germline segment, which might be a read error. The chain recombines TRBV5-5 with TRBJ1-2; D uncertain. Germline-derived CDR1 and CDR2 are SGHKS and YYEKEE (reference sequence). CDR3 length: 13 amino acids. The CDR3 DNA reads as TGCGCCAGCAGCTCCCTAGGCCTGGGTGGCTACACCTTC. Translation gives CASSSLGLGGYTF.

The chain has TRBV11-2 and TRBJ1-2; tentative D call: TRBD1 (5 bases). CDR3 length: 15 amino acids. Germline V gene lookup returns CDR1 SGHAT and CDR2 FQNNGV. The V gene lost 4 bases and the J gene lost 7 bases, with 19 bases spanning the gap. As DNA, the CDR3 is TGTGCCAGCAGCTGGTCTGAAGGGGTCCCGGGTGGCTACACCTTC. The encoded protein is CASSWSEGVPGGYTF.

The chain employs TRBV20-1 and TRBJ2-7, with D perhaps given as TRBD1 or TRBD2 (6 bases each). V shed 5 bases and J shed 5 bases, with 16 bases lying between them. CDR1 and CDR2 (germline): DFQATT, SNEGSKA (reference sequence). This CDR3 is 13 amino acids long. The CDR3 DNA reads TGCAGTGCTCCCGCGGGACACCGTAACGAGCAGTACTTC. Protein: CSAPAGHRNEQYF.

This clonotype has only one observation. The genes are TRBV10-3 and TRBJ2-5; 14 nucleotides match TRBD2. V trimming: 6 bases; J trimming: 5 bases; junction bases outside the gene matches: 5. The CDR3 contains 15 residues. The V gene's germline CDR1 is ENHRY and CDR2 SYGVKD. For the CDR3, the DNA is TGTGCCATCAGCCGGGGACTAGCGGGAGTGGAGACCCAGTACTTC. It translates to CAISRGLAGVETQYF.

Remarks on this clonotype: The limits of the CDR3 on the DNA are not certain, so only TCRdb's listed CDR3 is given. V gene TRBV12-3 or TRBV12-4 combines with J gene TRBJ1-2; the table's D call of TRBD1 was not tested on the DNA. The CDR3 extends over 18 residues, inclusive of both ends. CDR3 residues: CASSFGQGGEKLFFGYTF.

This clonotype showed up just once. This rearrangement joins TRBV10-3 to TRBJ2-7; D is possibly TRBD2 (7 bases). Trimming pared 10 bases from V and 0 bases from J, leaving 13 bases between. The germline V gene encodes CDR1 ENHRY and CDR2 SYGVKD. This CDR3 comprises 13 residues. The CDR3: CASWGGGSYEQYF. CDR3 sequence (DNA): TGTGCCAGCTGGGGGGGCGGCTCCTACGAGCAGTACTTC.

V usage is TRBV5-1 and J usage is TRBJ2-6; D might be TRBD1 or TRBD2, each matching 5 bases. CDR3 length: 18 amino acids. Trimming shortened V by 0 bases and J by 0 bases, and 13 bases separated the two germline ends. Per germline, CDR1 SGHRS and CDR2 YFSETQ. The CDR3 DNA reads TGCGCCAGCAGCTTGGAGGGGAGAGCAGCCTCTGGGGCCAACGTCCTGACTTTC. It is translated as CASSLEGRAASGANVLTF.

The gene calls are TRBV7-2 and TRBJ1-2; D call uncertain. Germline V gene lookup returns CDR1 SGHTA and CDR2 FQGNSA. The V end was cut by 3 bases, the J end by 2 bases, with 10 bases between. The CDR3 loop spans 14 amino acids. Here the CDR3 DNA reads TGTGCCAGCAGCTTCGGCGGATCGAACTATGGCTACACCTTC. Residues: CASSFGGSNYGYTF.

This chain uses TRBV7-8 with TRBJ1-2; D perhaps matches TRBD1 (5 bases). The CDR3 runs to 15 residues. Germline V lookup: CDR1 SGHVS, CDR2 FQNEAQ. Trimming stripped 2 bases from V and 0 bases from J, with 10 bases between. CDR3 coding DNA: TGTGCCAGCAGCTTACGACAGCAAGCTAACTATGGCTACACCTTC. It translates to CASSLRQQANYGYTF.

This clonotype was seen only a few times. A much larger clone differs by one base, so this may be a read error. This chain joins TRBV20-1 and TRBJ2-7; 7 nucleotides align to TRBD1. Germline loops: CDR1 DFQATT, CDR2 SNEGSKA (reference sequence). The length of the CDR3 is 15 residues. Germline trimming cut 6 bases from V and 1 base from J; bases unmatched to any gene: 12. The CDR3 is CSAAPVRQGSYEQYF. CDR3 DNA sequence: TGCAGTGCCGCGCCGGTGAGACAGGGATCCTACGAGCAGTACTTC.

This clonotype was seen repeatedly, ten times or more. The J gene is TRBJ2-1, the V gene TRBV5-6; D unclear. V lost 0 bases and J lost 9, with 7 bases in between. The CDR3 is 12 residues long. Germline lookup yields CDR1 SGHDT and CDR2 YYEEEE. CDR3 amino acids: CASSLGGSEQFF. CDR3 DNA sequence: TGTGCCAGCAGCTTGGGGGGAAGTGAGCAGTTCTTC.

The rearrangement links TRBV29-1 to TRBJ1-2; D is unclear. V lost 1 base and J 0 bases, leaving 12 bases between the germline ends. CDR1 and CDR2 from the germline V gene are SQVTM and ANQGSEA. CDR3 length: 15 residues. CDR3 amino acids: CSVEGAPGANYGYTF. DNA of the CDR3: TGCAGCGTTGAAGGTGCTCCGGGAGCTAACTATGGCTACACCTTC.

The chain uses TRBV10-1 and TRBJ2-3; no firm D call. The CDR3 length is 14 residues. Germline-derived CDR1 and CDR2 are WNHNN and SYGVQD (reference sequence). V gave up 7 bases and J gave up 11 bases, with 22 bases separating them. The chain's CDR3 is CASTLTLRPLEQYF. The CDR3 DNA is TGCGCCAGCACCTTGACACTTCGCCCGTTAGAGCAGTATTTT.